The entry below gives a single T cell receptor (beta chain) sequence along with its context. Its antigen is still unknown. TCRdb re-derived calls from the 5' RACE reads in MiXCR, one entry per CDR3 protein. The sample lists 450,000 or so distinct CDR3 sequences; around 24% were seen once. This entry is derived from a study of identical twins. General study findings and limits: With monozygotic twins, out-of-frame TCR alpha sharing exceeded what models estimated. Invariant populations such as MAIT and iNKT cells could partly muddle zero-insertion analyses.

Germline values: CDR1 ENHRY, CDR2 SYGVKD. This CDR3 is built from 14 residues. The V gene lost 3 bases and the J gene lost 3 bases, with 8 bases spanning the gap. The data were also submitted as part of a second study, on T cells expressing NK-cell markers. That work contributes: Expanded NKG2C+ T cell clones had unclear HCMV specificity.

The specimen sequenced was CD4+ T cells sorted from blood. The clonotype originates from a woman under 30 in good health. V usage is TRBV10-3 and J usage is TRBJ2-2; possibly TRBD1 for D (6 bases). The CDR3 DNA reads TGTGCCATCAGTGACAGGGGCGACACCGGGGAGCTGTTTTTT. Translated, it gives CAISDRGDTGELFF.